This T cell receptor beta chain was identified during a study of blood T cell repertoires in COVID-19 (TCRdb year 2020). Notes on the research overall: The collaborator samples originated in the United States, Italy and Spain and spanned the acute and convalescent phases of COVID-19. The material from the prospective study consisted of cDNA or gDNA derived from T cells, B-cell-depleted T cells, or PBMCs. Deeply sampled blood TCRbeta repertoires from subjects exposed to, actively infected with, or recovered from COVID-19 were included in the dataset. The repertoires were released in a freely available public database intended as a resource for research on the immune response to SARS-CoV-2. Samples came from the ongoing ImmuneRACE study (first 160 participants) plus 1,254 subjects from 6 global collaborators. Sample metadata almost always included a de-identified subject ID, COVID-19 status, age in years and sex. Where available, HLA class I and class II types were obtained from metadata supplied by the sample provider rather than from assay-based typing. Findings and caveats that apply to the study as a whole: Clinical and demographic metadata were provided uncurated, with the amount varying by source and participant.

The collaborating institutions used their own protocols to collect whole blood in K2EDTA tubes. For TCRbeta analysis, collaborators shipped samples in one of three forms: frozen whole blood, isolated PBMCs, or DNA extracted from either of those sample types. The immunoSEQ Assay, a bias-controlled multiplex PCR, was used to amplify TCRbeta CDR3 regions from genomic DNA. Under the source paper's analysis protocol: Nucleated cell counts per sample were estimated from amplification of reference gene primers within the assay. Sequence reads were collapsed and filtered to measure the absolute abundance of every unique TCRbeta CDR3 rearrangement. For each sample, productive Simpson clonality was calculated as the square root of Simpson's diversity index over productive rearrangements. Sourced from immuneACCESS, this table was stored by TCRdb with only in-frame sequences that have V and J called. A share of the clones is absent; for the studies checked, an unresolved V gene accounts for under half, and the remainder has no known explanation. V and J calls plus clone size are reproduced from that table; the DNA served to infer D and trimming. The sample data list tens of thousands of clones, and roughly 91% of these were observed just once. The ten largest account for roughly 20% of the sample.

CDR1 SGHDT and CDR2 YYEEEE are derived from the germline V gene. Unmatched junction bases come to 3, with V trimmed by 0 bases and J by 2 bases. There are 15 amino acids in the CDR3, from cysteine to phenylalanine inclusive. The retained sequence is limited to the CDR3, 45 bases, with the frame set at the first base. A remark on this clone: The antigen this receptor binds is unknown. The input lacks base qualities; no much larger clone sits a single base away.

The rearranged segments are TRBV5-6 and TRBJ2-7, and 9 junction bases match TRBD1. The clonotype was recovered from a human donor in a cohort sampled during active COVID-19. Sequencing used peripheral blood. The CDR3 reads CASSLGQGGPYEQYF. The nucleotides are TGTGCCAGCAGCTTGGGACAGGGGGGACCCTACGAGCAGTACTTC.